The rows below give T cell receptor beta chains drawn from one sample of a study of somatic mutations in cytotoxic T cells in rheumatoid arthritis. Profiling relied on immunoSEQ multiplex PCR, and the TCRdb table lists in-frame clones only, not all of them. The sample records over 8,500 clones, 73% being singletons. Material for sequencing was CD8+ T cells sorted from blood. The receptors stem from a man aged 55-75 years in good health. The conserved cysteine and the conserved F or W are not part of the CDR3 here.

cdr3_length | j_call | v_call | cdr3_aa
16 | TRBJ2-3 | TRBV4-3 | ASSQEGASGEGTDTQY
13 | TRBJ2-4 | TRBV15 | ATSRDYRGRNIQY
10 | TRBJ2-7 | TRBV7-9 | ASKGQGYEQY
14 | TRBJ2-2 | TRBV5-4 | ASSLALEGYTGELF
16 | TRBJ2-2 | TRBV21-1 | ASSKAGCLHPNTGELF
13 | TRBJ2-7 | TRBV15 | ATSSGTSGGYEQY
11 | TRBJ2-5 | TRBV6-6 | ASSYVGKETQY
12 | TRBJ2-7 | TRBV28 | ASSLQGAMYEQY
14 | TRBJ2-1 | TRBV19 | ASSIGHLRPYNEQF
14 | TRBJ2-3 | TRBV10-1 | ASSEWAREGRDTQY
12 | TRBJ1-1 | TRBV28 | ASSLYSQNTEAF
14 | TRBJ2-7 | TRBV13 | ASSSGLAGEGGEQY
12 | TRBJ2-7 | TRBV30 | AWSAGQGGYEQY
9 | TRBJ1-5 | TRBV5-8 | ASSVIETGH
13 | TRBJ2-7 | TRBV5-4 | ASSLSSGAGYEQY
13 | TRBJ1-2 | TRBV6-5 | ASSYSKGSNYGYT
15 | TRBJ2-3 | TRBV9 | ASSPWTGGTSTDTQY
15 | TRBJ2-5 | TRBV5-1 | ASSLVGQGPKGETQY
13 | TRBJ2-3 | TRBV9 | ASSVVGGTTDTQY
13 | TRBJ2-5 | TRBV28 | ASSLSASGDQTQY
13 | TRBJ2-7 | TRBV6-1 | ASSDWTGGGDEQY
13 | TRBJ1-3 | TRBV28 | ASRRGVGSGNTIY
12 | TRBJ2-3 | TRBV19 | ATQGLGSTDTQY